The source of this TCR beta chain is a study of OX40 agonist ivuxolimab in advanced cancers. The data were produced by immunoSEQ multiplex PCR, yet TCRdb's version contains in-frame clones alone and is incomplete. The sample holds tens of thousands of clones, approximately 86% seen once. The germline V gene encodes CDR1 SGHTA and CDR2 FQGNSA. Deletions cut 1 base from V and 1 base from J, with 4 bases between. The CDR3 covers 13 residues. The V and J genes are TRBV7-2 and TRBJ1-1, with D hard to call. This TCR was recovered from an adult with an advanced solid tumor such as melanoma, head and neck, liver or kidney cancer. The specimen comprised CD4+ or CD8+ T cells sorted from blood, sampled in a trial of the OX40 agonist ivuxolimab. The CDR3 coding sequence is TGTGCCAGCAGCTTAGAGGGGAACACTGAAGCTTTCTTT. This codes for CASSLEGNTEAFF.